These T cell receptor beta chains were read from a single sample in a study of identical twins. MiXCR, applied by TCRdb to the 5' RACE reads, yields one record per CDR3 protein. The repertoire holds some 730,000 distinct CDR3 sequences, with 18% as singletons. Separately, the same data were catalogued under a study of T cells expressing NK-cell markers.

Sequencing used PBMCs. These receptors were collected from a woman between 18 and 30 years old in good health. Both conserved end residues are part of each CDR3. The D gene is left open where the match is weak. Size tells how often a clone was seen (once, few, many) or the class of an expanded clone, and some rows leave it out.

clone_size: many
j_call: TRBJ2-3
d_call: .
v_call: TRBV5-1
cdr3_aa: CASSPGSTDTQYF
cdr3_nt: TGCGCCAGCAGCCCGGGAAGCACAGATACGCAGTATTTT

clone_size: .
j_call: TRBJ1-6
d_call: .
v_call: TRBV20-1
cdr3_aa: CSASGHHGSPLHF
cdr3_nt: TGCAGTGCTAGTGGGCATCACGGTTCACCCCTCCACTTT

clone_size: .
j_call: TRBJ2-2
d_call: TRBD1
v_call: TRBV6-1
cdr3_aa: CASRRDRAPGELFF
cdr3_nt: TGTGCCAGCAGACGCGACAGGGCCCCCGGGGAGCTGTTTTTT

clone_size: .
j_call: TRBJ2-5
d_call: TRBD2
v_call: TRBV7-9
cdr3_aa: CASRTSGRWTQYF
cdr3_nt: TGTGCCAGCAGAACTAGCGGGCGGTGGACCCAGTACTTC

clone_size: .
j_call: TRBJ2-5
d_call: .
v_call: TRBV20-1
cdr3_aa: CSATSTGKETQYF
cdr3_nt: TGCAGTGCTACCTCTACAGGGAAGGAGACCCAGTACTTC

clone_size: .
j_call: TRBJ2-5
d_call: .
v_call: TRBV29-1
cdr3_aa: CSVRSGGETQYF
cdr3_nt: TGCAGCGTTCGGAGCGGCGGAGAGACCCAGTACTTC

clone_size: few
j_call: TRBJ1-2
d_call: TRBD1
v_call: TRBV20-1
cdr3_aa: CRATGNYGYTF
cdr3_nt: TGCAGGGCGACAGGGAACTATGGCTACACCTTC

clone_size: .
j_call: TRBJ1-2
d_call: TRBD1
v_call: TRBV4-2
cdr3_aa: CASSHPDRGQSYGYTF
cdr3_nt: TGTGCCAGCAGCCACCCAGACAGGGGGCAGAGCTATGGCTACACCTTC

clone_size: few
j_call: TRBJ2-5
d_call: TRBD2
v_call: TRBV12-3/TRBV12-4
cdr3_aa: CASSPSLAGGPETQYF
cdr3_nt: TGTGCCAGCAGTCCATCTCTAGCGGGGGGGCCGGAGACCCAGTACTTC

clone_size: few
j_call: TRBJ2-6
d_call: .
v_call: TRBV27
cdr3_aa: CASSRLRGPGANVLTF
cdr3_nt: TGTGCCAGCAGTAGACTACGGGGGCCTGGGGCCAACGTCCTGACTTTC

clone_size: few
j_call: TRBJ2-3
d_call: .
v_call: TRBV6-2/TRBV6-3
cdr3_aa: CASSYSRVFADTQYF
cdr3_nt: TGTGCCAGCAGTTACTCGCGCGTTTTTGCAGATACGCAGTATTTT

clone_size: .
j_call: TRBJ2-1
d_call: TRBD1
v_call: TRBV7-9
cdr3_aa: CASSPEQGAFTYNEQFF
cdr3_nt: TGTGCCAGCAGCCCCGAACAGGGGGCTTTCACCTACAATGAGCAGTTCTTC

clone_size: .
j_call: TRBJ2-3
d_call: .
v_call: TRBV20-1
cdr3_aa: CSPGAPGADTQYF
cdr3_nt: TGCAGTCCGGGGGCTCCCGGCGCAGATACGCAGTATTTT

clone_size: .
j_call: TRBJ2-2
d_call: .
v_call: TRBV18
cdr3_aa: CASSRAGGELFF
cdr3_nt: TGTGCCAGCTCCAGGGCTGGCGGGGAGCTGTTTTTT

clone_size: .
j_call: TRBJ2-7
d_call: .
v_call: TRBV5-1
cdr3_aa: CASSLDTTPYEQYF
cdr3_nt: TGCGCCAGCAGCTTGGACACGACGCCCTACGAGCAGTACTTC

clone_size: few
j_call: TRBJ2-1
d_call: .
v_call: TRBV11-2
cdr3_aa: CASSLGYGEQFF
cdr3_nt: TGTGCCAGCAGCTTAGGATATGGGGAGCAGTTCTTC

clone_size: .
j_call: TRBJ2-5
d_call: TRBD2
v_call: TRBV6-5
cdr3_aa: CASSYGTSYETQYF
cdr3_nt: TGTGCCAGCAGTTACGGGACTAGCTATGAGACCCAGTACTTC

clone_size: .
j_call: TRBJ2-1
d_call: .
v_call: TRBV20-1
cdr3_aa: CSARPVYNEQFF
cdr3_nt: TGCAGTGCTAGGCCAGTCTACAATGAGCAGTTCTTC

clone_size: .
j_call: TRBJ2-7
d_call: TRBD2
v_call: TRBV6-5
cdr3_aa: CASSYSRIAGGGSYEQYF
cdr3_nt: TGTGCCAGCAGTTACTCCCGGATAGCGGGAGGGGGGTCCTACGAGCAGTACTTC

clone_size: .
j_call: TRBJ2-1
d_call: TRBD2
v_call: TRBV24-1
cdr3_aa: CATSDVPTSGGYNEQFF
cdr3_nt: TGTGCCACCAGTGATGTACCGACTAGCGGGGGTTACAATGAGCAGTTCTTC

clone_size: .
j_call: TRBJ2-3
d_call: TRBD2
v_call: TRBV7-8
cdr3_aa: CASSLPLGLAGADTQYF
cdr3_nt: TGTGCCAGCAGCTTACCCCTTGGACTAGCGGGAGCAGATACGCAGTATTTT

clone_size: few
j_call: TRBJ2-7
d_call: .
v_call: TRBV6-2/TRBV6-3
cdr3_aa: CASSPMSYEQYF
cdr3_nt: TGTGCCAGCAGTCCCATGAGCTACGAGCAGTACTTC

clone_size: few
j_call: TRBJ2-7
d_call: .
v_call: TRBV6-5
cdr3_aa: CASRYREGPYEQYF
cdr3_nt: TGTGCCAGCAGATACCGAGAGGGGCCATACGAGCAGTACTTC

clone_size: .
j_call: TRBJ1-6
d_call: TRBD1
v_call: TRBV20-1
cdr3_aa: CSAREKTGYSSPLHF
cdr3_nt: TGCAGTGCTAGAGAGAAGACAGGGTATAGTTCACCCCTCCACTTT

clone_size: .
j_call: TRBJ2-1
d_call: TRBD2
v_call: TRBV7-2
cdr3_aa: CASSVTSGDYNEQFF
cdr3_nt: TGTGCCAGCAGCGTAACTAGCGGGGATTACAATGAGCAGTTCTTC

clone_size: .
j_call: TRBJ2-1
d_call: TRBD2
v_call: TRBV15
cdr3_aa: CATSRVSGGRGNEQFF
cdr3_nt: TGTGCCACCAGCAGAGTAAGTGGCGGGAGAGGCAATGAGCAGTTCTTC